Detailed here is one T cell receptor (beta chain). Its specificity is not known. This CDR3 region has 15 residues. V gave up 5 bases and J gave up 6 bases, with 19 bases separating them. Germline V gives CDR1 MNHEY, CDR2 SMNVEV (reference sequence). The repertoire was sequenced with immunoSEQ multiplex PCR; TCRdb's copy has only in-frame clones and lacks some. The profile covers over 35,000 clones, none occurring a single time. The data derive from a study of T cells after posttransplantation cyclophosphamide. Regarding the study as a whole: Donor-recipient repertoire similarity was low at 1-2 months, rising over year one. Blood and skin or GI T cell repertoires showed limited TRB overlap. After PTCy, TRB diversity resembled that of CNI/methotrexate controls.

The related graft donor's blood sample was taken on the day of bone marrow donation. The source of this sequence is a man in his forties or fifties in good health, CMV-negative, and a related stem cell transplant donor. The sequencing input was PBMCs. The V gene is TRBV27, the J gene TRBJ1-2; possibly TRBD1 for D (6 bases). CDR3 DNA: TGTGCCAGCAGTCTAGACAGGATTAACGGAGATGGCTACACCTTC. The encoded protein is CASSLDRINGDGYTF.